The 13 T cell receptor beta chains presented below share a single source sample, sequenced in a study of patients and donors after allogeneic stem cell transplantation. TCRdb fed the RT-PCR reads into MiXCR, producing one record per CDR3 protein. This sample has about a million distinct CDR3 sequences, with 15% to 20% found just once. Specimen: blood, either unsorted or a sorted T cell fraction (not recorded which). The receptor set was obtained from a human donor who was either an allogeneic HSCT recipient or a stem cell or donor lymphocyte infusion donor (not recorded which). It is not recorded whose cells these are; they may come from a transplant donor.

The V and J genes are TRBV7-9 and TRBJ2-3; TRBD2 matches at 7 bases. With 1 base clipped from V and 2 bases from J, the junction kept 9 bases outside the gene matches. Per the germline V gene, CDR1 is SEHNR and CDR2 is FQNEAQ (reference sequence). This CDR3 region has 17 residues. CDR3 loop: CASSLVPSSGTTDTQYF. CDR3 bases: TGTGCCAGCAGCTTAGTTCCGTCTAGCGGTACCACAGATACGCAGTATTTT.

This clonotype was seen more than once but under ten times. The chain joins TRBV20-1 to TRBJ2-1; 13 nucleotides agree with TRBD2. This CDR3 contains 16 residues. The V and J ends lost 4 bases and 2 bases, in that order; junction bases with no gene match: 5. The V gene's germline CDR1 is DFQATT and CDR2 SNEGSKA (reference sequence). The CDR3 DNA reads as TGCAGTGCTATGGGGACTAGCGGGACAACCTACAATGAGCAGTTCTTC. As protein: CSAMGTSGTTYNEQFF.

V usage is TRBV15 and J usage is TRBJ2-5, with 12 positions matching TRBD2. The CDR3 consists of 18 residues. Germline V gives CDR1 LNHNV, CDR2 YYDKDF (reference sequence). The V segment lost 0 bases and the J segment 5 bases; nucleotides outside the gene matches: 10. CDR3 in amino acids: CATSRERRTSGARETQYF. DNA for the CDR3: TGTGCCACCAGCAGAGAGAGAAGGACTAGCGGGGCCAGGGAGACCCAGTACTTC.

This clonotype was seen a handful of times. The CDR3 region is CASSERHQETQYF. The CDR3 nucleotides are TGTGCCAGCAGTGAGAGGCACCAAGAGACCCAGTACTTC. This chain links TRBV2 with TRBJ2-5; D unresolved. The CDR3 consists of 13 residues. Per germline, CDR1 SNHLY and CDR2 FYNNEI. Trimming pared 3 bases from V and 0 bases from J, leaving 5 bases between.

The chain links TRBV4-3 to TRBJ1-2; 8 nucleotides match TRBD1. The CDR3 sequence is 18 residues long. After removal of 0 bases from V and 4 bases from J, the junction contained 13 bases not matched to a gene. Per the germline V gene, CDR1 is LGHNA and CDR2 is YSLEER. CDR3 nucleotide sequence: TGCGCCAGCAGCCAAGATCGAGACAGGGGTCAGATAGTCTATGGCTACACCTTC. Protein product: CASSQDRDRGQIVYGYTF.

The table lists this clonotype with a few counts. The V and J genes are TRBV9 and TRBJ2-1, with D uncertain. Germline assignment: CDR1 SGDLS and CDR2 YYNGEE. V lost 3 bases, J lost 7 bases, and 8 bases lay in between. CDR3 length: 12 amino acids. The CDR3 DNA follows: TGTGCCAGCAGCGCCATTAGAAATGAGCAGTTCTTC. Protein sequence: CASSAIRNEQFF.

This CDR3 is CSARGDLGTPASEQYF. The DNA of the CDR3 is TGCAGTGCTAGAGGAGACCTCGGGACCCCTGCCTCCGAGCAGTACTTC. V and J are TRBV20-1 and TRBJ2-7, with D perhaps being TRBD1 or TRBD2 (5 bases each). Germline V gene lookup returns CDR1 DFQATT and CDR2 SNEGSKA (reference sequence). There are 16 residues in the CDR3. Trimming shortened V by 1 base and J by 6 bases, and 22 bases separated the two germline ends.

There are many counts of this clonotype. The rearrangement uses TRBV24-1 and TRBJ2-1, with D perhaps assigned TRBD1 or TRBD2 (5 bases each). V dropped 0 bases and J dropped 14 bases, with 13 bases sitting between them. CDR1 and CDR2 (germline): KGHDR, SFDVKD. The CDR3 loop spans 13 amino acids. The CDR3 DNA sequence: TGTGCCACCAGTGATTTGGGGACCGACTTGGAGTTCTTC. It yields the protein CATSDLGTDLEFF.

The rearrangement uses TRBV11-2 and TRBJ2-7; 8 bases agree with TRBD1. Germline V CDR1 and CDR2: SGHAT, FQNNGV. The CDR3 runs to 15 residues. Losses at the gene ends were 1 base for V and 3 bases for J; bases not matched to a gene: 5. CDR3 sequence reads: CASSLARTGGYEQYF. CDR3 DNA sequence: TGTGCCAGCAGCTTAGCCCGAACAGGGGGCTACGAGCAGTACTTC.

This clonotype showed up just a few times. In nucleotides, the CDR3 is TGCAGTGCTCTGCGGATGGGCAATGAGCAGTTCTTC. The encoded protein is CSALRMGNEQFF. The chain uses TRBV20-1 and TRBJ2-1; D remains unclear. The CDR3 runs to 12 residues. V lost 5 bases and J 6 bases, leaving 11 bases between the germline ends. Germline CDR1 DFQATT, CDR2 SNEGSKA (reference sequence).

The chain has TRBV10-2 and TRBJ1-1, with D hard to call. CDR1 WSHSY and CDR2 SAAADI come from the germline V gene. This CDR3 comprises 13 residues. The V gene lost 6 bases and the J gene lost 4 bases, with 12 bases spanning the gap. CDR3: CASRLDGGTEAFF. The CDR3 DNA is TGCGCCAGCAGACTGGACGGTGGCACTGAAGCTTTCTTT.

In this sample, this clonotype turned up many times. The chain couples TRBV4-3 to TRBJ2-2; no firm D call. V lost 4 bases and J 7 bases, leaving 10 bases between the germline ends. This CDR3 region has 13 residues. CDR1 and CDR2 from the germline V gene are LGHNA and YSLEER. CDR3 region: CASSPDLHGELFF. The CDR3 bases are TGCGCCAGCAGCCCAGATTTGCACGGGGAGCTGTTTTTT.

V usage is TRBV5-1 and J usage is TRBJ2-1; 9 bases line up with TRBD2. This CDR3 is built from 17 residues. The junction had 7 bases not matched to a gene; V was cut back by 0 bases and J by 3 bases. CDR1 is SGHRS and CDR2 is YFSETQ in the germline V gene. The chain's CDR3 is CASSLAVQAGGYNEQFF. Written as DNA, the CDR3 is TGCGCCAGCAGCTTGGCCGTTCAAGCGGGAGGCTACAATGAGCAGTTCTTC.